The 25 T cell receptor beta chains in this list originate from one sample, sequenced in a study of breast tumors, draining lymph nodes, adjacent tissues (dated by TCRdb to between 2015 and 2016). To prepare the library, multiplex PCR was applied. Instrument used: Illumina HiSeq 2000. In-frame beta chains were kept once TCRdb had trimmed the public reads at Q25 with fastp and called clones with MiXCR. Entries are consolidated by CDR3 protein sequence, retaining the most common genes and DNA. A total of about 7,600 distinct CDR3 sequences appear in this sample, about 76% of them only once. The ten largest clones take up roughly 39% of the sample. Sequenced material: tumor-adjacent breast tissue. These receptor sequences come from a female donor with breast cancer. Some clones in this sample may be carry-over from other donors' samples.

Judged by abundance, this clonotype is medium-sized (0.01 to 0.1%). V usage is TRBV20-1 and J usage is TRBJ1-6; D is perhaps TRBD1 (6 bases). The CDR3 contains 14 residues. The V end was cut by 5 bases, the J end by 5 bases, with 13 bases between. Germline-derived CDR1 and CDR2 are DFQATT and SNEGSKA (reference sequence). The CDR3 coding sequence is TGCAGTGCTGAACAGGGAGGAAATAATTCACCCCTCCACTTT. It codes for CSAEQGGNNSPLHF.

In this sample, this clonotype turned up once. The rearrangement joins TRBV7-8 to TRBJ2-5; D gene uncertain. The CDR3 is 13 residues long. In germline, CDR1 is SGHVS, CDR2 FQNEAQ. Trimming removed 2 bases from V and 2 bases from J, with 6 bases in between. The CDR3 nucleotides are TGTGCCAGCAGCTTACACAGTCAAGAGACCCAGTACTTC. Protein: CASSLHSQETQYF.

In its sample, this clonotype is medium-sized (0.01 to 0.1%). V and J are TRBV7-6 and TRBJ1-3; no reliable D call. Looked up from germline, CDR1 is SGHVS and CDR2 is FNYEAQ. The CDR3 contains 14 residues. Trimming pared 7 bases from V and 3 bases from J, leaving 13 bases between. The CDR3 here is CASTNGVGGNTIYF. The CDR3 DNA sequence: TGTGCCAGCACAAACGGGGTGGGTGGAAACACCATATATTTT.

Turning to this clonotype: An end of the junction differs from the germline gene, which may be a read error. The chain links TRBV18 to TRBJ1-6; weak D call: TRBD1 (6 bases). In germline, CDR1 is KGHSH, CDR2 LQKENI. CDR3 length: 15 amino acids. CDR3 residues: CASSPGGPYNSPLLF. CDR3 bases: TGTGCCAGCTCACCAGGGGGCCCATATAATTCACCCCTCCTCTTT.

The chain combines TRBV2 with TRBJ2-7, with TRBD1 as a possible D gene (6 bases). V lost 2 bases and J 3 bases, leaving 14 bases between the germline ends. Germline V gives CDR1 SNHLY, CDR2 FYNNEI. The CDR3 runs to 15 residues. The CDR3 DNA reads as TGTGCCAGCAGTGAATCCGGGACACTCAACTACGAGCAGTACTTC. Translation gives CASSESGTLNYEQYF.

This clonotype was counted at least ten times. V is TRBV24-1 and J is TRBJ2-2; TRBD2 might be the D (5 bases). Germline V gives CDR1 KGHDR, CDR2 SFDVKD. Trimming took 5 bases from V and 5 from J, leaving 11 bases between them. This CDR3 region has 14 residues. CDR3 in amino acids: CATSGGSDTGELFF. The CDR3 DNA reads as TGTGCCACCAGTGGAGGGAGTGATACCGGGGAGCTGTTTTTT.

This clonotype showed up many times. The gene calls are TRBV19 and TRBJ1-5; 8 bases match TRBD1. In germline, CDR1 is LNHDA, CDR2 SQIVND (reference sequence). V shed 5 bases, J shed 6 bases, and the junction held 6 bases outside the gene matches. The CDR3 runs 14 residues. The CDR3: CASSQTGGSQPQHF. In DNA form, the CDR3 reads TGTGCCAGTAGTCAAACAGGGGGGAGTCAGCCCCAGCATTTT.

The J gene is TRBJ2-1, the V gene TRBV7-8, with TRBD2 as a possible D gene (6 bases). CDR3 length: 15 residues. Germline V gene lookup returns CDR1 SGHVS and CDR2 FQNEAQ. V lost 5 bases to trimming and J lost 4 bases, with 15 bases between them. The CDR3 DNA is TGTGCCAGCAGCGCCCAGGGTGGAGGGTACAATGAGCAGTTCTTC. Translation gives CASSAQGGGYNEQFF.

V and J are TRBV7-9 and TRBJ1-2, with TRBD1 matching over 9 bases. Unmatched junction bases numbered 7, after V lost 7 bases and J lost 4 bases. The CDR3 loop spans 14 amino acids. Looked up from germline, CDR1 is SEHNR and CDR2 is FQNEAQ (reference sequence). This CDR3 is CASILTGGVYGYTF. As DNA, the CDR3 is TGTGCCAGCATCCTAACAGGGGGCGTCTATGGCTACACCTTC.

The sample holds many counts of this clonotype. The J gene is TRBJ2-5, the V gene TRBV12-3 or TRBV12-4; 11 positions agree with TRBD2. The CDR3 contains 15 residues. Trimming took 7 bases from V and 5 from J; bases not matched to a gene: 9. The CDR3 here is CASNLSGGAEETQYF. CDR3 nucleotides: TGTGCCAGCAACCTTAGCGGGGGGGCTGAGGAGACCCAGTACTTC.

J is TRBJ2-1 and V is TRBV7-3; D is possibly TRBD2 (5 bases). V lost 2 bases to trimming and J lost 2 bases, with 10 bases between them. CDR3 length equals 15 residues. Germline V gene lookup returns CDR1 SGHTA and CDR2 FQGTGA. CDR3 region: CASSLGGGTYNEQFF. CDR3 DNA sequence: TGTGCCAGCAGCTTAGGAGGTGGGACCTACAATGAGCAGTTCTTC.

This clonotype was found many times. V is TRBV9 and J is TRBJ2-5; tentative D call: TRBD1 (6 bases). V lost 2 bases, J lost 2 bases, and 16 bases lay in between. Looked up from germline, CDR1 is SGDLS and CDR2 is YYNGEE. This CDR3 has 16 amino acids. Written as DNA, the CDR3 is TGTGCCAGCAGCGTCCTATCCGGGACAAAGCAAGAGACCCAGTACTTC. Translation: CASSVLSGTKQETQYF.

This clonotype was picked up a small number of times. The chain recombines TRBV29-1 with TRBJ1-1, with a weak D call TRBD1 (6 bases). There are 13 residues in the CDR3. Germline V gene data show CDR1 as SQVTM and CDR2 as ANQGSEA. V lost 7 bases to trimming and J lost 4 bases, with 16 bases between them. The CDR3 reads CSAEGVSGTEAFF. As DNA, the CDR3 is TGCAGCGCCGAGGGGGTTAGTGGCACTGAAGCTTTCTTT.

The V call is TRBV20-1, the J call TRBJ2-3, with 13 nucleotides matching TRBD2. Germline V gives CDR1 DFQATT, CDR2 SNEGSKA (reference sequence). The J segment lost 3 bases and the V segment lost 2 bases, leaving 8 bases of the junction unmatched. This CDR3 is built from 17 residues. The CDR3 nucleotides read TGCAGTGCTAGACCAACTAGCGGGAGGGGTTGGACAGATACGCAGTATTTT. Protein: CSARPTSGRGWTDTQYF.

The rearrangement joins TRBV20-1 to TRBJ2-1; D ambiguous. The CDR3 is 13 amino acids. V lost 0 bases, J lost 6 bases, and 9 bases lay in between. The V gene's germline CDR1 is DFQATT and CDR2 SNEGSKA (reference sequence). The CDR3 is CSARDHSRNEQFF. CDR3 DNA: TGCAGTGCTAGAGACCACAGTCGCAATGAGCAGTTCTTC.

In its sample, this clonotype ranks as large. This chain connects TRBV19 to TRBJ1-4, with 8 bases fitting TRBD1. The CDR3 spans 15 residues. V was pared by 5 bases and J by 7 bases, with 9 bases of the junction left unmatched. Germline CDR1 is LNHDA and CDR2 is SQIVND (reference sequence). The CDR3 here is CASSSQGARGEKLFF. CDR3 DNA sequence: TGTGCCAGTAGTTCCCAGGGGGCGAGAGGTGAAAAACTGTTTTTT.

The J gene is TRBJ2-6, the V gene TRBV20-1, with D perhaps matching TRBD2 (5 bases). CDR1 DFQATT and CDR2 SNEGSKA come from the germline V gene (reference sequence). There are 18 residues in the CDR3. With 0 bases removed from V and 0 bases from J, the gap between germline ends came to 15 bases. As DNA, the CDR3 is TGCAGTGCTAGAGATCTACTAGGCAGTAACTCTGGGGCCAACGTCCTGACTTTC. Protein: CSARDLLGSNSGANVLTF.

This chain joins TRBV15 and TRBJ2-7, with TRBD2 matching over 10 bases. Germline lookup yields CDR1 LNHNV and CDR2 YYDKDF (reference sequence). The ends lost 3 bases at V and 2 bases at J; junction bases unmatched: 7. The CDR3 has 16 residues. For the CDR3, the DNA is TGTGCCACCAGCAGGGGATCTAGCGGGAGCCCCTACGAGCAGTACTTC. This codes for CATSRGSSGSPYEQYF.

By share of the sample, this clonotype is medium-sized (0.01 to 0.1%). This rearrangement joins TRBV6-1 to TRBJ2-6; D is undetermined. V was trimmed by 8 bases and J by 0 bases, leaving 5 bases between them. The length of the CDR3 is 13 residues. Germline CDR1 and CDR2: MNHNS and SASEGT. The CDR3 nucleotides read TGTGCCAGCCTCAACTCTGGGGCCAACGTCCTGACTTTC. Translating gives CASLNSGANVLTF.

This chain joins TRBV12-3 or TRBV12-4 and TRBJ2-2, with no clear D. V lost 6 bases and J 3 bases, leaving 14 bases between the germline ends. The CDR3 runs to 15 residues. CDR3 amino acids: CASRGQAKYTGELFF. CDR3 coding DNA: TGTGCCAGCAGAGGCCAGGCCAAGTACACCGGGGAGCTGTTTTTT.

This clonotype showed up just once. The chain employs TRBV7-2 and TRBJ2-3, with 9 positions matching TRBD2. Germline V lookup: CDR1 SGHTA, CDR2 FQGNSA. This CDR3 is 16 amino acids long. With V trimmed by 5 bases and J by 1 base, 7 bases remained unmatched. The CDR3 reads CASSASGGTRTDTQYF. Here the CDR3 DNA reads TGTGCCAGCAGCGCCAGCGGGGGGACTCGCACAGATACGCAGTATTTT. The full variable domain, its missing parts supplied by reference TRBV7-2 and TRBJ2-3, is GAGVSQSPSNKVTEKGKDVELRCDPISGHTALYWYRQSLGQGLEFLIYFQGNSAPDKSGLPSDRFSAERTGGSVSTLTIQRTQQEDSAVYLCASSASGGTRTDTQYFGPGTRLTVL.

V gene TRBV15 combines with J gene TRBJ1-1; 8 bases are a match to TRBD1. V shed 4 bases, J shed 2 bases, and the junction held 6 bases outside the gene matches. CDR1 and CDR2 from the germline V gene are LNHNV and YYDKDF (reference sequence). The CDR3 runs 15 residues. The CDR3 loop reads CATSTGGTGNTEAFF. The CDR3 DNA follows: TGTGCCACCAGCACGGGTGGGACAGGAAACACTGAAGCTTTCTTT.

This clonotype came up once. The V and J genes are TRBV20-1 and TRBJ1-6; TRBD1 is a possible D gene (5 bases). Germline loops: CDR1 DFQATT, CDR2 SNEGSKA (reference sequence). The CDR3 length is 16 residues. Between the trimmed V and J ends, which lost 0 bases and 1 base, there was a span of 10 bases. The CDR3 nucleotides read TGCAGTGCTAGAGATGCGGGGCAGTCCTATAATTCACCCCTCCACTTT. Residues: CSARDAGQSYNSPLHF.

The V gene is TRBV6-1, the J gene TRBJ1-2; D perhaps matches TRBD1 (5 bases). V lost 7 bases and J lost 5, with 17 bases in between. Germline-derived CDR1 and CDR2 are MNHNS and SASEGT. The CDR3 runs to 14 residues. The CDR3 DNA sequence: TGTGCCAGCACAGCCACGGGGGTTTTTTATGGCTACACCTTC. Translation: CASTATGVFYGYTF.

The chain carries TRBV5-6 and TRBJ1-2; D is possibly TRBD1 (5 bases). The CDR3 has 16 amino acids. Trimming removed 0 bases at V and 0 bases at J, with 12 bases between. Germline V CDR1 and CDR2: SGHDT, YYEEEE. The CDR3 region is CASSLGRVRPNYGYTF. The CDR3 bases are TGTGCCAGCAGCTTGGGCAGGGTTCGACCTAACTATGGCTACACCTTC.